This T cell receptor beta chain was recorded in a study of cytomegalovirus exposure and HLA in healthy donors (dated by TCRdb to 2016 to 2017). Describing the broader study: An earlier analysis of several hundred of the donors reported 276 Gb of sequence data and 95 million to 130 million unique TCR beta sequences obtained from about 200 million T cells. Roughly 300 gigabases of sequencing data and around 85 million unique TCR sequences made up an early release that covered under 750 HLA-typed donors. Typing coverage varied by locus: roughly 629-640 donors for A, B, C, DRB1 and DQB1; around 560 for DQA1; 606 for DPA1; 450 to 480 for DPB1. The study aimed to test whether cataloging public T cell receptors could reveal signatures of past pathogen exposure. Both class I and class II loci were covered by HLA typing, at four-digit resolution. Every repertoire in the discovery cohort had been generated on one and the same sequencing platform. A handful of DR-DQ haplotypes were treated as single units for association and clustering because of strong linkage in the cohort. High-throughput TCR immunosequencing, statistical association of individual TCRs with disease status, and machine learning were combined to predict cytomegalovirus infection status. A later analysis re-analyzed previously published TCR beta repertoires from roughly 690 donors and added high-resolution HLA genotyping to study TCR occurrence patterns. Among about 390 genotyped donors of the cohort, an average of approximately 250,000 unique TCR beta nucleotide sequences were sequenced per donor, roughly a sixth of them non-productive. To decide whether each TCR beta V gene segment behaved as functional or pseudogenic, an earlier analysis of some 600 of the donors relied on high-throughput TCR beta sequencing. Genome-wide SNP genotypes for about 65% of the roughly 670 donors were used in a later genetic analysis, which treated that subset as a discovery cohort. Among the roughly 370 genotyped donors, around 81% belonged to the genetic ancestry cluster associated with self-reported Caucasian donors. Along with the roughly 670-subject first cohort, a separate validation cohort of more than 90 different subjects was used. Rather than using new phenotypic data, the later analysis identified candidate immune exposures from TCR beta sequences and from how often those sequences occurred across donors. The study used immunosequencing to profile the T cell repertoires of under 700 subjects and linked those repertoires to cytomegalovirus serostatus. Donor age, sex, ethnicity and CMV serostatus were compiled together with the repertoire data. Broad study findings and their caveats: The classifier was reported to diagnose cytomegalovirus status with high specificity and sensitivity in both the original cohort and the validation cohort. According to a later analysis, most CMV-associated TCR beta chains appeared to be HLA-restricted, and the HLA associations seemed to be driven largely by CMV exposure. Several of the top co-occurrence clusters appeared to be linked to parvovirus B19, influenza, CMV and Epstein-Barr virus, according to a later analysis. In the study, approximately 150 TCR beta chains were listed as associated with cytomegalovirus. The sequencing pipeline was judged likely to have produced a cluster of highly shared sequence variants as a technical artifact. A further reported finding was that TCR beta sequences accurately predicted the HLA-A and HLA-B alleles for most subjects in the first cohort. Across donors, most TCR sequences were observed very rarely, whereas some public TCRs were present in many individuals. CMV serostatus was the only immune exposure information available for the cohort. In a later analysis, the rate of TCR association differed among HLA loci, with DRB1 alleles having the most associated TCRs and HLA-C alleles having the fewest. Correlated functional status among segregating V segments might reflect linkage disequilibrium, but an unknown experimental factor could not be ruled out. An earlier analysis of 587 of the donors showed that most TCR beta V segments appeared in productive rearrangements either about 87% or about 30% of the time, which broadly matched IMGT annotations. About 17 rarely observed V segments, including chromosome 9 orphons, were excluded from the earlier analysis of some 590 of the donors because counts were too low. A later analysis associated some 17,000 TCR beta sequences with specific HLA alleles at a false discovery rate of 0.05. This cohort had only TCR beta chains sequenced, and the lack of alpha or paired-chain data limited which features could be detected. A later analysis found that HLA-associated TCR beta chains were more clonally expanded and had lower generation probabilities than equally common non-associated chains. Presence/absence analyses assumed roughly uniform sequencing depth across donors, an assumption that may not hold. Because HLA typing was unavailable for some donors at each locus, only the typed subset was used in association tests. In a later genetic analysis, fewer N-insertions in productive TCRs were reported among donors in an Asian-associated ancestry cluster than the roughly 700-donor mean. The authors suggested that the approach could potentially be generalized to other disease states and immunological phenotypes. An association between a missense DCLRE1C variant and V-gene and J-gene trimming of TCR beta chains was found in a later genetic analysis and replicated in an independent cohort. Three of the identified cytomegalovirus-associated TCR beta chains were confirmed in vitro to be specific for cytomegalovirus antigens. When HLA alleles, especially DR and DQ, strongly co-occurred, TCR associations were difficult to assign to individual alleles.

The cohort consisted of approximately 690 healthy bone marrow donors. Cohort members were all nominally healthy when sampled, although unrecorded immune exposures were likely present. The donor tested CMV seronegative, placing the donor among the 350 to 400 seronegative members of the cohort. Each donor provided a peripheral blood sample, and peripheral blood mononuclear cells were used for TCR beta sequencing. Genomic DNA was extracted from the blood cell samples with the Qiagen DNeasy Blood Extraction Kit. The library relied on the immunoSEQ multiplex PCR assay. For the multiplex PCR, a mixture combining 60 forward primers for TCR Vbeta segments and 13 reverse primers for TCR Jbeta segments was used. The CDR3 region of rearranged TCR beta genes was amplified from genomic DNA with a multiplex PCR assay. The amplified TCR beta libraries were sequenced on the Illumina HiSeq System as 87-base-pair reads. In the original analysis: In a later analysis, tens of millions of unique TCR beta chains were counted across the roughly 670 repertoires, and roughly 11 million of these chains were shared by at least two donors. Raw reads were error-corrected and collapsed into unique sequences by a nearest-neighbor algorithm in which closely related sequences were merged to remove PCR and sequencing errors. To assign V, D and J gene segments, CDR3 sequences were aligned to IMGT reference sequences. For a sequence to be retained, a match of at least six nucleotides was required to both a V gene segment and a J gene segment. Rearrangements were called productive when the CDR3 lacked stop codons and stayed in frame with V and J; all others were non-productive. Following IMGT convention, CDR3 was defined as the stretch from the second conserved V-encoded cysteine up to the conserved J-encoded phenylalanine. The earlier analysis of about 610 of the donors excluded any sequence lacking an unambiguous match to a single V gene segment. An earlier analysis of several hundred of the donors called V segments functional above 56.7% productive rearrangements and segregating when the between-donor standard deviation exceeded 5%. To diagnose cytomegalovirus status from the catalog of TCR beta chain sequences, a statistical classification framework was built. V and J gene assignment, in a later analysis, came from comparing TCR nucleotide sequences with IMGT/GENE-DB human TR gene sequences. The TCRdist pipeline was used in a later analysis to assign CDR3 sequences and most-parsimonious VDJ recombination scenarios. In a later analysis, each TCR beta chain was defined by its CDR3 amino acid sequence together with its V-gene family, and reads lacking a unique V-gene family were excluded. To address suspected cross-contamination and a sequencing artifact, a later analysis removed 550 to 750 highly shared, low-generation-probability nucleotide sequences. A later analysis calculated a clonal expansion index for each public chain from normalized within-repertoire ranks of inferred template counts. Generation probabilities in a later analysis came from a VDJ recombination model fitted to out-of-frame rearrangements, and those results were checked against IGoR. Hypergeometric tests were used in a later analysis to score TCR-TCR, TCR-HLA and TCR-CMV co-occurrence, with a repertoire-size bias correction applied to the TCR pairs. To estimate false discovery rates, a later analysis permuted the HLA or CMV assignments 20 times. In a later analysis, co-occurring TCRs were grouped with DBSCAN, and TCRdist sequence similarity was added when clustering was performed within HLA-allele-positive subsets. For co-occurrence clustering, repertoires with fewer than 30,000 or more than 120,000 public chains were excluded, along with about five repertoires with anomalous nucleotide sharing. This is the immuneACCESS table as TCRdb keeps it, with only in-frame sequences that have V and J called. A part of the clones is gone; compared with another copy, unresolved V genes explain less than half, and the rest is unexplained. V, J and clone size are those of that table, while D and trimming were read from the DNA. The sample table contains some 200,000 clones; only one count was recorded for 65% to 85% of them. Less than 4.5% of the sample rests with the top ten.

Remarks on this clone: It has no known antigen specificity. Its ends do not fully match the called genes, so a read error is possible.

Sequenced: PBMCs. The clonotype was recovered from a man aged 45 to 65 in good health and CMV-seronegative.

DNA sequence: TGTGCCGGTAGTATAGGTGGGACTAGCGGATGGGAGACCCAGTACTTC. Translated, it gives CAGSIGGTSGWETQYF. This sequence uses TRBV19 and TRBJ2-5; 11 nucleotides in the junction match TRBD2. The CDR3, cysteine through phenylalanine, is 16 amino acids long. Just the 48-base CDR3 DNA is kept, in frame starting at base 1. Based on the germline V gene (reference sequence), the CDR1 and CDR2 sequences are LNHDA and SQIVND.